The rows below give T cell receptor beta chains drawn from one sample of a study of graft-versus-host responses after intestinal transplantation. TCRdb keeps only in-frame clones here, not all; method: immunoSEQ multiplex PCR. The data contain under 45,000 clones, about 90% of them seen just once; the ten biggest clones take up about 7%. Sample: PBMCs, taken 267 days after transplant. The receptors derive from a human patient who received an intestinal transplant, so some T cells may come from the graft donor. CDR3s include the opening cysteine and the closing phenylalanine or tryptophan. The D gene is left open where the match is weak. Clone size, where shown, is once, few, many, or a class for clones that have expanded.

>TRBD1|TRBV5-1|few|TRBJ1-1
CASSPAGQGRLNTEAFF
TGCGCCAGCAGCCCCGCCGGACAGGGGCGATTAAACACTGAAGCTTTCTTT
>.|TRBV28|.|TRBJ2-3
CASTLGGPDTQYF
TGTGCCAGCACCCTGGGGGGTCCCGATACGCAGTATTTT
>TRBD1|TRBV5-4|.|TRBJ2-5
CASSSFWGTGVQETQYF
TGTGCCAGCAGCTCGTTCTGGGGGACAGGGGTTCAAGAGACCCAGTACTTC
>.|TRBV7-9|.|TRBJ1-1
CASSPGGDTEAFF
TGTGCCAGCAGCCCGGGGGGGGACACTGAAGCTTTCTTT
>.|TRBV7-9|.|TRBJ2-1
CASRQSNEQFF
TGTGCCAGCAGGCAGTCGAATGAGCAGTTCTTC
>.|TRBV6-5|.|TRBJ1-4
CASSELVELFF
TGTGCCAGCAGTGAGTTGGTTGAACTGTTTTTT
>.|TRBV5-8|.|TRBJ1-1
CASSLAEGAFF
TGTGCCAGCAGCTTGGCAGAGGGAGCTTTCTTT
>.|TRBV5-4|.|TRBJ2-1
CASSPEVGGRHNEQFF
TGTGCCAGCAGCCCAGAGGTGGGTGGCAGACACAATGAGCAGTTCTTC
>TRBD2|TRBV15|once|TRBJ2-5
CATSRAVVRGAQETQYF
TGTGCCACCAGCAGAGCGGTTGTGCGGGGGGCTCAAGAGACCCAGTACTTC
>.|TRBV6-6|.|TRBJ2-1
CASSYSGAGLYNEQFF
TGTGCCAGCAGTTACTCGGGGGCAGGTCTTTACAATGAGCAGTTCTTC
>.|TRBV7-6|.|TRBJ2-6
CASSPHSGANVLTF
TGTGCCAGCAGCCCCCACTCTGGGGCCAACGTCCTGACTTTC
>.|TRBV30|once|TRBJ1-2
CAWISGQASYGYTF
TGTGCCTGGATATCAGGGCAAGCCAGCTATGGCTACACCTTC
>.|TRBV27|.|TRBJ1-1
CASSAGLNTEAFF
TGTGCCAGCAGTGCAGGTCTGAACACTGAAGCTTTCTTT
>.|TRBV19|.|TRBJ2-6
CASSIIGSGANVLTF
TGTGCCAGTAGTATAATTGGCTCTGGGGCCAACGTCCTGACTTTC
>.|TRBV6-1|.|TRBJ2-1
CASSGTTSVSSYNEQFF
TGTGCCAGCAGTGGTACTACTAGTGTCAGCTCCTACAATGAGCAGTTCTTC
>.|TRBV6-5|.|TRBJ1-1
CASSYFPGMNTEAFF
TGTGCCAGCAGTTACTTCCCAGGGATGAACACTGAAGCTTTCTTT
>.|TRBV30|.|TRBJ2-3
CAWRALPTDTQYF
TGTGCCTGGAGGGCCCTTCCCACAGATACGCAGTATTTT
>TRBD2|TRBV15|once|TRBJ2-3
CATSRTLTGTSGGASDTQYF
TGTGCCACCAGCAGAACCCTCACCGGGACTAGCGGGGGGGCATCAGATACGCAGTATTTT
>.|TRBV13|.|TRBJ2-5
CASSLYGRTYQETQYF
TGTGCCAGCAGCTTATACGGACGGACTTACCAAGAGACCCAGTACTTC
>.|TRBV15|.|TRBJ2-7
CATSRDSLGYEQYF
TGTGCCACCAGCAGAGATTCGCTTGGGTACGAGCAGTACTTC
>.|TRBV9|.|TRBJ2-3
CASTAYGYTTDTQYF
TGTGCCAGCACCGCGTATGGTTACACTACAGATACGCAGTATTTT
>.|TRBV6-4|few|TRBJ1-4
CASSRRGEKLFF
TGTGCCAGCAGCAGGAGAGGAGAAAAACTGTTTTTT
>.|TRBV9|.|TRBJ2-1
CASSATGSSYNEQFF
TGTGCCAGCAGCGCGACTGGGAGCTCCTACAATGAGCAGTTCTTC
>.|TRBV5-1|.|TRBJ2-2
CASSLLMGGTGELFF
TGCGCCAGCAGCTTGCTGATGGGTGGCACCGGGGAGCTGTTTTTT
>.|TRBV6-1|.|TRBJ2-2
CASSVSSGELFF
TGTGCCAGCAGTGTCTCTTCCGGGGAGCTGTTTTTT
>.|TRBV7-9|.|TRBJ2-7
CASSSWTDEGEQYF
TGTGCCAGCAGCTCTTGGACTGACGAGGGCGAGCAGTACTTC
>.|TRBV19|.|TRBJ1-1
CASSIPGPKRRFF
TGTGCCAGTAGTATACCCGGACCAAAGCGGCGCTTCTTT
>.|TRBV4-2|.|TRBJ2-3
CASSQEIAITDTQYF
TGTGCCAGCAGCCAAGAGATTGCGATTACAGATACGCAGTATTTT
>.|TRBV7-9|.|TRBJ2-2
CASSLRSKAGELFF
TGTGCCAGCAGCTTAAGGTCCAAGGCCGGGGAGCTGTTTTTT
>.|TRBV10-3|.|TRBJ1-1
CAISESLGEAFF
TGTGCCATCAGTGAGTCGCTGGGAGAAGCTTTCTTT
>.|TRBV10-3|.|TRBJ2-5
CAISPNRILGGETQYF
TGTGCCATCAGTCCTAACAGGATATTAGGGGGAGAGACCCAGTACTTC
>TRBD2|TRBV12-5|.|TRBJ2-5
CASGLLLAGGTPPETQYF
TGTGCTAGTGGTTTGCTGCTAGCGGGGGGTACACCCCCAGAGACCCAGTACTTC
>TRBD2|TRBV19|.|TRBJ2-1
CASSISSGGATEQFF
TGTGCCAGTAGTATTTCGAGCGGGGGGGCAACTGAGCAGTTCTTC
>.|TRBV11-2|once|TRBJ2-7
CASSLEGGPTYEQYF
TGTGCCAGCAGCTTAGAGGGGGGGCCGACCTACGAGCAGTACTTC
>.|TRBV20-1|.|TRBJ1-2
CSAKTYGYTF
TGCAGTGCCAAGACCTATGGCTACACCTTC
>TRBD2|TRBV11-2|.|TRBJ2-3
CASSSLAGGADTQYF
TGTGCCAGCAGCTCACTAGCGGGGGGTGCAGATACGCAGTATTTT
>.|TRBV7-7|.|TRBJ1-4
CASSEGQGTNEKLFF
TGTGCCAGCAGCGAGGGACAAGGGACTAATGAAAAACTGTTTTTT
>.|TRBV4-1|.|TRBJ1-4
CASSQGRADSEKLFF
TGCGCCAGCAGCCAAGGCCGCGCGGATAGTGAAAAACTGTTTTTT